Listed here are 12 T cell receptor beta chains from one sample, sequenced in a study of blood T cells in healthy people across ages. A J-beta primer mix and a sample-barcoded 5' primer were used in a second PCR of roughly 7 to 12 cycles. TCRdb processed the 5' RACE reads anew with MiXCR; each CDR3 protein has one entry. The sample shows 800,000 or so distinct CDR3 sequences, 20% to 25% of them seen only once. These data also formed part of another study, on T cells of mothers and their children.

Sequencing was carried out using blood. Receptor source: a boy between 10 and 17 years old in good health.

This clonotype was counted a few times. V usage is TRBV4-3 and J usage is TRBJ2-5, with 12 nucleotides matching TRBD2. The assigned J gene may be wrong: the sequence end matches TRBJ2-1 better. CDR1 is LGHNA and CDR2 is YSLEER in the germline V gene. The CDR3 extends over 18 amino acids. For the CDR3, the DNA is TGCGCCAGCAGCCAAGAACCTCTAGCGGGAGGGGCCTACAATGAGCAGTTCTTC. Protein product: CASSQEPLAGGAYNEQFF.

CDR3 coding DNA: TGCAGCGTTGGGGACCCCACCTACGAGCAGTACTTC. It specifies CSVGDPTYEQYF. This rearrangement joins TRBV29-1 to TRBJ2-7, with D perhaps TRBD1 or TRBD2 (5 bases each). V lost 4 bases and J lost 2, with 9 bases in between. The CDR3 consists of 12 residues. Germline V gives CDR1 SQVTM, CDR2 ANQGSEA.

This clonotype was seen a few times. The chain couples TRBV6-4 to TRBJ2-2; 7 bases are shared with TRBD1. V lost 4 bases and J lost 4; bases outside the gene matches: 0. Germline V gene data show CDR1 as MRHNA and CDR2 as SNTAGT. The length of the CDR3 is 13 residues. The CDR3 DNA follows: TGTGCCAGCAGTGGGGACAGCACCGGGGAGCTGTTTTTT. This gives the protein CASSGDSTGELFF.

The chain links TRBV29-1 to TRBJ2-7, with 10 nucleotides matching TRBD1. CDR1 is SQVTM, CDR2 ANQGSEA, per germline. The length of the CDR3 is 13 residues. The trim removed 5 bases at V and 7 bases at J, leaving 8 bases unmatched. The CDR3 reads CSVPGQGLWEQYF. CDR3 DNA sequence: TGCAGCGTTCCGGGACAGGGGCTGTGGGAGCAGTACTTC.

This clonotype came up a few times. The V and J genes are TRBV10-3 and TRBJ2-3, with a weak D call TRBD1 (5 bases). With 7 bases removed from V and 2 bases from J, the gap between germline ends came to 19 bases. There are 16 residues in the CDR3. In germline, CDR1 is ENHRY, CDR2 SYGVKD. CDR3: CAINAGAAAHTDTQYF. CDR3 coding DNA: TGTGCCATCAACGCTGGGGCGGCCGCACACACAGATACGCAGTATTTT.

The CDR3: CSVLYAGAEAFF. CDR3 DNA sequence: TGCAGCGTTCTTTATGCGGGGGCTGAAGCTTTCTTT. The rearrangement joins TRBV29-1 to TRBJ1-1, with a weak D call TRBD1 (5 bases). The CDR3 is made up of 12 amino acids. The germline V gene encodes CDR1 SQVTM and CDR2 ANQGSEA. Between the trimmed V and J ends, which lost 5 bases and 6 bases, there was a span of 13 bases.

This clonotype was found a few times. This chain joins TRBV12-3 or TRBV12-4 and TRBJ2-7; D may correspond to TRBD1 or TRBD2 (5 bases each). V was shortened by 10 bases and J by 7 bases, with 11 bases between the two germline ends. The CDR3 length is 10 residues. The chain's CDR3 is CATGTGEQYF. The CDR3 DNA reads as TGTGCCACAGGGACGGGAGAGCAGTACTTC.

This clonotype was found a few times. At one end the junction does not follow the germline gene, possibly because of a read error. V gene TRBV28 combines with J gene TRBJ1-1; D remains unclear. Germline V gene sequence: CDR1 MDHEN, CDR2 SYDVKM. CDR3 length: 14 amino acids. As DNA, the CDR3 is TGTGCCAGCAGTTTATTAAGGCAGAACACTGAGGCTTTCTTT. It codes for CASSLLRQNTEAFF.

The chain links TRBV2 to TRBJ2-1, with 8 bases lining up with TRBD2. V trimming: 0 bases; J trimming: 8 bases; junction bases outside the gene matches: 6. From germline, CDR1 is SNHLY and CDR2 FYNNEI. The CDR3 sequence is 15 residues long. CDR3 sequence reads: CASSEAQRELDEQFF. DNA for the CDR3: TGTGCCAGCAGTGAAGCTCAGCGGGAGCTCGATGAGCAGTTCTTC.

The CDR3 coding sequence is TGTGCCAGCAGCGTAGACCCGATTACAGGGATTGGAAACACCATATATTTT. Encoded protein: CASSVDPITGIGNTIYF. The chain joins TRBV9 to TRBJ1-3, with D possibly TRBD1 on 6 matching bases. Trimming removed 0 bases at V and 3 bases at J, with 16 bases between. Per germline, CDR1 SGDLS and CDR2 YYNGEE. The CDR3 length is 17 residues.

The chain has TRBV4-3 and TRBJ2-7; no reliable D call. With 0 bases removed from V and 4 bases from J, the gap between germline ends came to 16 bases. Germline V gives CDR1 LGHNA, CDR2 YSLEER. The CDR3 has 16 amino acids. The CDR3 DNA reads TGCGCCAGCAGCCAAGATTCGGGCCGGTTCGGGTACGAGCAGTACTTC. It is translated as CASSQDSGRFGYEQYF.

V and J are TRBV7-2 and TRBJ2-1, with 8 bases identical to TRBD1. This CDR3 comprises 18 residues. The V and J ends lost 2 bases and 0 bases, in that order; junction bases with no gene match: 9. Per the germline V gene, CDR1 is SGHTA and CDR2 is FQGNSA. CDR3 amino acids: CASSLPITGGSSYNEQFF. CDR3 DNA sequence: TGTGCCAGCAGCTTACCTATCACAGGGGGGAGCTCCTACAATGAGCAGTTCTTC.